This record covers a single T cell receptor beta chain. Its antigen specificity is not known. It has no much larger one-base neighbor in the sample; base qualities were not kept. This record belongs to a study of OX40 agonist ivuxolimab in advanced cancers. Some background on the complete study: Ivuxolimab, which targeted the costimulatory receptor OX40 (CD134), was an agonistic, fully human IgG2 monoclonal antibody. Intravenous ivuxolimab was administered to patients every 2 weeks at six dose levels: 0.01, 0.1, 0.3, 1.5, 3 and 10 mg/kg. Of the roughly 53 patients in dose escalation, around 19 had hepatocellular carcinoma, roughly 15 had melanoma, 9 had renal cell carcinoma and 9 had head and neck cancer. A male proportion of about 79% and a mean age of approximately 62 years, ranging from 23 to 79, were recorded for the dose-escalation cohort. Prior anti-PD-1, anti-PD-L1 or anti-CTLA-4 therapy was permitted, and checkpoint inhibitors had been received by approximately 39% of dose-escalation patients. Partial responses were achieved by three dose-escalation patients, of whom one had hepatocellular carcinoma and two had cutaneous melanoma. The purpose of peripheral TCRbeta sequencing was to test whether ivuxolimab changed TCR sequence diversity and led to clonal T-cell expansion. The paper covers the monotherapy dose-escalation part of the phase I ivuxolimab trial, which included N of about 50 patients. What the authors observed across the whole study: In partial responders in the 0.1-3.0 mg/kg groups, normalized peripheral clonal expansion was found to be among the lowest, especially among CD8+ T cells. After ivuxolimab, more expanded clones were found on average in CD8+ T cells than in CD4+ T cells. The antigen specificity of the clonally expanded peripheral T cells was not determined. At doses from 0.1 to 3.0 mg/kg, clonal expansion was seen in both CD4+ and CD8+ blood T cells between baseline and week 6. Low levels of normalized T-cell clonal expansion were also shown by some nonresponding patients.

The germline V gene gives CDR1 as SNHLY and CDR2 as FYNNEI. Reading from cysteine to phenylalanine, the CDR3 counts 13 amino acids. Only the CDR3 portion is preserved as DNA: 39 bases, with reading frame beginning at the first base. The germline ends are 17 bases apart after V is trimmed by 7 bases and J by 8 bases. Genomic DNA was extracted from sorted cells for sequencing of the TCRbeta CDR3 region. The immunoSEQ Assay was used for sequencing of TCRbeta CDR3 regions. Here the immuneACCESS table is served through TCRdb, limited to in-frame sequences with V and J called. Missing clones are a known gap in these copies; in checked studies unresolved V genes cover under half, and the rest lacks a known reason. The sample includes around 50,000 clones, with roughly 85% observed a single time. The ten top clones hold roughly 7.3% of the sample. Patients with autoimmune disease history or receiving systemic immunosuppression were excluded from the trial. Peripheral blood for TCR sequencing was collected from all dose cohorts at baseline, on cycle 4 day 1, and on cycle 7 day 1. The samples were drawn from a first-in-human, open-label, multicenter phase I dose-escalation trial of ivuxolimab. Adults with locally advanced or metastatic head and neck squamous cell, hepatocellular, melanoma or renal cell carcinoma were enrolled in the trial. Before TCR sequencing, CD4+ T cells and CD8+ T cells from peripheral blood were sorted into separate populations.

The sequences come from CD4+ or CD8+ T cells sorted from blood, collected in a trial of the OX40 agonist ivuxolimab. The TCR comes from an adult with an advanced solid tumor such as melanoma, head and neck, liver or kidney cancer. The chain employs TRBV2 and TRBJ1-1, with the D gene too uncertain to name. The nucleotide sequence is TGTGCCAGCATCGAAGACGGCGACCACGAAGCTTTCTTT. Translation gives CASIEDGDHEAFF.